This TCR beta chain was observed in a study of blood T cell repertoires in COVID-19. For the study at large: Acute and convalescent COVID-19 samples came from the United States, Italy and Spain. PBMCs, B-cell-depleted T cells, or T cells were the source of the cDNA or gDNA that made up the material.

This CDR3 contains 14 residues. J gave up 5 bases and V 6 bases, and 6 bases lay outside the gene matches. CDR1 and CDR2 from the germline V gene are LNHDA and SQIVND (reference sequence). Original data processing: Researchers report that nucleated cell counts were estimated from reference gene primer amplification. Some clones are missing from TCRdb's copy, which holds only in-frame ones; the method was immunoSEQ multiplex PCR. The V and J calls and clone size were taken over from that table, and D and trimming were inferred from the DNA. The data hold around 180,000 clones, with roughly 78% observed a single time.

Sample: peripheral blood. The V gene is TRBV19, the J gene TRBJ2-2; 7 bases match TRBD1. The sequence derives from a man aged 65 to 85 with active or convalescent COVID-19. CDR3 protein: CASSPDRPTGELFF. The CDR3 bases are TGTGCCAGTAGCCCGGACAGGCCGACCGGGGAGCTGTTTTTT. The entire variable domain, with the rest obtained from reference TRBV19 and TRBJ2-2, is as follows: DGGITQSPKYLFRKEGQNVTLSCEQNLNHDAMYWYRQDPGQGLRLIYYSQIVNDFQKGDIAEGYSVSREKKESFPLTVTSAQKNPTAFYLCASSPDRPTGELFFGEGSRLTVL.